The 26 T cell receptor beta chains presented below share a single source sample, sequenced in a study of CD8+ T cells in alopecia areata (dated by TCRdb to 2016 to 2019). The meaning of the sample's time point label: 24 weeks on oral tofacitinib. The treatment or condition label, read with the paper, signifies: oral pan-JAK inhibitor, 5-10 mg twice daily. The library came from the immunoSEQ multiplex PCR assay. To provide template for TCR sequencing, every sample had RNA extracted and reverse transcribed into cDNA. TCRdb carries this immuneACCESS record with in-frame sequences only. Its versions omit some clonotypes, under half of them owing to an unresolved V gene in the studies checked, with the rest unexplained. The sample table holds about 180,000 clones, of which around half were seen once. The top ten clonotypes cover 11% of the sample. Sequences were derived from CD8+ T cells sorted from blood, sampled at week 24, from a patient treated with tofacitinib. These receptors were obtained from a human donor with alopecia areata.

This clone occurred a few times. The rearrangement joins TRBV7-2 to TRBJ1-1, with D tentatively TRBD1 (6 bases). The CDR3 spans 14 residues. Trimming took 2 bases from V and 5 from J, leaving 12 bases between them. Germline-derived CDR1 and CDR2 are SGHTA and FQGNSA. Here the CDR3 reads CASSLRGRRTEAFF. The CDR3, as DNA: TGTGCCAGCAGCTTACGGGGGCGACGTACTGAAGCTTTCTTT. Full variable domain (missing parts from reference TRBV7-2 and TRBJ1-1): GAGVSQSPSNKVTEKGKDVELRCDPISGHTALYWYRQSLGQGLEFLIYFQGNSAPDKSGLPSDRFSAERTGGSVSTLTIQRTQQEDSAVYLCASSLRGRRTEAFFGQGTRLTVV.

The chain recombines TRBV29-1 with TRBJ2-2, with D uncertain. V lost 1 base to trimming and J lost 0 bases, with 3 bases between them. Germline V gives CDR1 SQVTM, CDR2 ANQGSEA. CDR3 length equals 13 residues. As DNA, the CDR3 is TGCAGCGTTGAAGCCCCGAACACCGGGGAGCTGTTTTTT. Translation gives CSVEAPNTGELFF.

The chain recombines TRBV27 with TRBJ2-7; TRBD2 is a possible D gene (5 bases). Germline V lookup: CDR1 MNHEY, CDR2 SMNVEV (reference sequence). V was shortened by 4 bases and J by 4 bases, with 17 bases between the two germline ends. The CDR3 has 15 residues. As DNA, the CDR3 is TGTGCCAGCAGTTCCTCTCTTACCGGACTTTACGAGCAGTACTTC. Amino acids: CASSSSLTGLYEQYF.

This clone has a count of ten or more. This chain joins TRBV6-6 and TRBJ1-2; D remains unclear. Germline CDR1 is MNHNY and CDR2 is SVGAGI (reference sequence). Trimming removed 2 bases from V and 6 bases from J, with 10 bases in between. This CDR3 is 13 amino acids long. The CDR3 DNA sequence: TGTGCCAGCAGTTACATCCAGATACATGGCTACACCTTC. This codes for CASSYIQIHGYTF.

V usage is TRBV5-1 and J usage is TRBJ1-1; 7 nucleotides agree with TRBD1. CDR1 SGHRS and CDR2 YFSETQ come from the germline V gene. Germline trimming cut 4 bases from V and 2 bases from J; bases unmatched to any gene: 11. This CDR3 comprises 16 residues. For the CDR3, the DNA is TGCGCCAGCAGCCAGAATGGAAGACAGGGCAACACTGAAGCTTTCTTT. This codes for CASSQNGRQGNTEAFF.

There are a few counts of this clone. The chain couples TRBV23-1 to TRBJ2-4; 8 bases align to TRBD1. TRBV23-1 is classed as an ORF, of uncertain function. V gave up 0 bases and J gave up 2 bases; unmatched junction bases: 12. This CDR3 comprises 19 residues. The CDR3 is CASSQSGPTGGDTKNIQYF. DNA of the CDR3: TGCGCCAGCAGTCAATCGGGACCCACAGGGGGTGATACCAAAAACATTCAGTACTTC.

The chain is built from TRBV30 and TRBJ2-2, with D tentatively TRBD2 (5 bases). The CDR3 contains 13 residues. V lost 3 bases and J lost 1, with 6 bases in between. The germline gives CDR1 GTSNPN, CDR2 SVGIG (reference sequence). The CDR3 DNA sequence: TGTGCCTGGAGCGAGGGGAACACCGGGGAGCTGTTTTTT. This codes for CAWSEGNTGELFF.

This chain joins TRBV27 and TRBJ1-1, with a weak D call TRBD1 (5 bases). V was cut by 5 bases and J by 4 bases, with 11 bases left in between. This CDR3 spans 13 amino acids. From germline, CDR1 is MNHEY and CDR2 SMNVEV (reference sequence). The CDR3 region has the DNA TGTGCCAGCAGTGACCCGGGGGGCACTGAAGCTTTCTTT. Protein sequence: CASSDPGGTEAFF.

The chain combines TRBV27 with TRBJ2-7, with 7 bases aligning to TRBD1. The CDR3 sequence is 13 residues long. Germline trimming cut 8 bases from V and 3 bases from J; bases unmatched to any gene: 7. Germline V gene lookup returns CDR1 MNHEY and CDR2 SMNVEV (reference sequence). CDR3 in DNA: TGTGCCAGCGGCCGACAGGGCGACTACGAGCAGTACTTC. Protein: CASGRQGDYEQYF.

The chain recombines TRBV29-1 with TRBJ2-3, with TRBD2 matching 10 bases. With 1 base clipped from V and 5 bases from J, the junction kept 18 bases outside the gene matches. The CDR3 runs to 19 residues. Per germline, CDR1 SQVTM and CDR2 ANQGSEA. CDR3 residues: CSVEGPIPGLATAEDTQYF. The CDR3 nucleotides read TGCAGCGTTGAAGGCCCTATTCCGGGACTAGCGACGGCAGAAGATACGCAGTATTTT.

This chain links TRBV7-8 with TRBJ2-1; D may correspond to TRBD1 or TRBD2 (5 bases each). Germline V CDR1 and CDR2: SGHVS, FQNEAQ. This CDR3 spans 14 amino acids. V lost 8 bases to trimming and J lost 6 bases, with 17 bases between them. DNA for the CDR3: TGTGCCAGCTCGTGGGCGGCTGGGGGCAATGAGCAGTTCTTC. Its translation is CASSWAAGGNEQFF.

Concerning this clone itself: Other nucleotide sequences in the sample specify the same CDR3. V gene TRBV4-3 combines with J gene TRBJ1-1; the D gene is possibly TRBD1 (6 bases). Germline CDR1 reads LGHNA; CDR2 reads YSLEER. The CDR3 loop spans 13 amino acids. V was shortened by 0 bases and J by 8 bases, with 10 bases between the two germline ends. The CDR3 nucleotides are TGCGCCAGCAGCCAAGATCGAAGGGGGGAAGCTTTCTTT. Amino acid sequence: CASSQDRRGEAFF.

The chain joins TRBV30 to TRBJ1-1; D is unclear. Between the trimmed V and J ends, which lost 1 base and 11 bases, there was a span of 17 bases. Germline loops: CDR1 GTSNPN, CDR2 SVGIG (reference sequence). The length of the CDR3 is 13 residues. The CDR3 loop is CAWSEGIGDGAFF. In DNA, the CDR3 is TGTGCCTGGAGTGAGGGAATTGGGGATGGGGCTTTCTTT.

This clone was observed a few times. The chain employs TRBV15 and TRBJ2-5; weak D call: TRBD1 (6 bases). Germline V gene data show CDR1 as LNHNV and CDR2 as YYDKDF (reference sequence). The CDR3 is 13 residues long. Deletions cut 7 bases from V and 0 bases from J, with 9 bases between. As DNA, the CDR3 is TGTGCCACCAAGGACAGCTACCAAGAGACCCAGTACTTC. As protein: CATKDSYQETQYF. The full variable domain, with the rest looked up from reference TRBV15 and TRBJ2-5, is DAMVIQNPRYQVTQFGKPVTLSCSQTLNHNVMYWYQQKSSQAPKLLFHYYDKDFNNEADTPDNFQSRRPNTSFCFLDIRSPGLGDTAMYLCATKDSYQETQYFGPGTRLLVL.

The chain recombines TRBV15 with TRBJ2-2; no clear D gene. V lost 5 bases to trimming and J lost 1 base, with 17 bases between them. This CDR3 spans 17 amino acids. Germline V gene sequence: CDR1 LNHNV, CDR2 YYDKDF (reference sequence). CDR3 protein: CATSGPRAGLNTGELFF. The CDR3 region has the DNA TGTGCCACCAGCGGCCCCCGGGCTGGGTTGAACACCGGGGAGCTGTTTTTT.

The rearrangement uses TRBV7-8 and TRBJ2-5; weak D call: TRBD1 (6 bases). There are 15 residues in the CDR3. Germline CDR1 and CDR2: SGHVS and FQNEAQ. Trimming stripped 1 base from V and 2 bases from J, with 11 bases between. The CDR3 DNA sequence: TGTGCCAGCAGCTTAGATGGGGGCCCGCAAGAGACCCAGTACTTC. Protein: CASSLDGGPQETQYF.

This clone was seen more than once but under ten times. The chain is built from TRBV29-1 and TRBJ2-1; D gene unclear. Trimming left V 3 bases short and J 6 bases short, with 9 bases between. Per germline, CDR1 SQVTM and CDR2 ANQGSEA. The CDR3 contains 12 residues. CDR3 nucleotides: TGCAGCGTTGAGATAGGTAGCAATGAGCAGTTCTTC. This codes for CSVEIGSNEQFF.

The genes are TRBV5-1 and TRBJ1-6; D remains ambiguous. The germline V gene encodes CDR1 SGHRS and CDR2 YFSETQ. V was shortened by 5 bases and J by 3 bases, with 12 bases between the two germline ends. This CDR3 has 15 residues. The DNA of the CDR3 is TGCGCCAGCAGTTCGGATAATAACTATAATTCACCCCTCCACTTT. Its translation: CASSSDNNYNSPLHF.

This clone was observed a handful of times. The chain carries TRBV29-1 and TRBJ2-1; 8 nucleotides match TRBD1. The germline V gene encodes CDR1 SQVTM and CDR2 ANQGSEA. Trimming took 3 bases from V and 3 from J; bases not matched to a gene: 4. The CDR3 covers 14 residues. CDR3 nucleotide sequence: TGCAGCGTTGATCCCGGGACAGGCTACAATGAGCAGTTCTTC. It codes for CSVDPGTGYNEQFF.

This chain uses TRBV29-1 with TRBJ1-3; D ambiguous. This CDR3 comprises 14 residues. V lost 6 bases, J lost 3 bases, and 15 bases lay in between. CDR1 is SQVTM, CDR2 ANQGSEA, per germline. The CDR3 sequence: CSVAGGFGGNTIYF. DNA of the CDR3: TGCAGCGTGGCAGGCGGTTTTGGTGGAAACACCATATATTTT.

This clone was found a few times. The V gene is TRBV4-3, the J gene TRBJ2-4, with D unclear. V lost 0 bases and J 4 bases, leaving 25 bases between the germline ends. CDR1 is LGHNA and CDR2 is YSLEER in the germline V gene. This CDR3 is 20 amino acids long. Here the CDR3 DNA reads TGCGCCAGCAGCCAAGAACTCCGAAAGATTGCTGACGCCCCGAAAAACATTCAGTACTTC. Protein product: CASSQELRKIADAPKNIQYF.

The chain links TRBV30 to TRBJ1-2, with 9 bases matching TRBD1. Germline V lookup: CDR1 GTSNPN, CDR2 SVGIG (reference sequence). V trimming: 0 bases; J trimming: 8 bases; junction bases outside the gene matches: 4. The CDR3 covers 13 residues. Here the CDR3 DNA reads TGTGCCTGGAGTGTAGGACAGGGGATAGGCTACACCTTC. Amino acids: CAWSVGQGIGYTF.

V and J are TRBV19 and TRBJ1-2, with 9 bases fitting TRBD1. The CDR3 spans 15 residues. From germline, CDR1 is LNHDA and CDR2 SQIVND (reference sequence). Trimming removed 5 bases from V and 4 bases from J; junction bases left unmatched: 8. As DNA, the CDR3 is TGTGCCAGTAGTGATCGACAGGGGGTTTTCTATGGCTACACCTTC. Its translation is CASSDRQGVFYGYTF.

A single count supports this clone. DNA of the CDR3: TGTGCCAGCAGCTTAGCCGAGACAAAGAACACTGAAGCTTTCTTT. The encoded protein is CASSLAETKNTEAFF. The chain has TRBV7-6 and TRBJ1-1; no reliable D call. The CDR3 has 15 amino acids. CDR1 and CDR2 (germline): SGHVS, FNYEAQ. Trimming pared 0 bases from V and 1 base from J, leaving 9 bases between. Full variable domain (outside the CDR3, taken from reference TRBV7-6 and TRBJ1-1): GAGVSQSPRYKVTKRGQDVALRCDPISGHVSLYWYRQALGQGPEFLTYFNYEAQQDKSGLPNDRFSAERPEGSISTLTIQRTEQRDSAMYRCASSLAETKNTEAFFGQGTRLTVV.

The chain is built from TRBV6-6 and TRBJ2-1, with D hard to call. CDR1 is MNHNY and CDR2 is SVGAGI in the germline V gene (reference sequence). CDR3 length equals 12 residues. Deletions cut 7 bases from V and 8 bases from J, with 12 bases between. Here the CDR3 DNA reads TGTGCCAGCACCAAGTCACAAGATGAGCAGTTCTTC. Translation gives CASTKSQDEQFF.

V and J are TRBV4-3 and TRBJ1-2; 7 nucleotides line up with TRBD1. The J segment lost 2 bases and the V segment lost 4 bases, leaving 7 bases of the junction unmatched. CDR1 LGHNA and CDR2 YSLEER come from the germline V gene. The CDR3 runs 15 residues. CDR3 region: CASSPTYRGNYGYTF. In DNA, the CDR3 is TGCGCCAGCAGCCCAACCTACAGGGGAAACTATGGCTACACCTTC.